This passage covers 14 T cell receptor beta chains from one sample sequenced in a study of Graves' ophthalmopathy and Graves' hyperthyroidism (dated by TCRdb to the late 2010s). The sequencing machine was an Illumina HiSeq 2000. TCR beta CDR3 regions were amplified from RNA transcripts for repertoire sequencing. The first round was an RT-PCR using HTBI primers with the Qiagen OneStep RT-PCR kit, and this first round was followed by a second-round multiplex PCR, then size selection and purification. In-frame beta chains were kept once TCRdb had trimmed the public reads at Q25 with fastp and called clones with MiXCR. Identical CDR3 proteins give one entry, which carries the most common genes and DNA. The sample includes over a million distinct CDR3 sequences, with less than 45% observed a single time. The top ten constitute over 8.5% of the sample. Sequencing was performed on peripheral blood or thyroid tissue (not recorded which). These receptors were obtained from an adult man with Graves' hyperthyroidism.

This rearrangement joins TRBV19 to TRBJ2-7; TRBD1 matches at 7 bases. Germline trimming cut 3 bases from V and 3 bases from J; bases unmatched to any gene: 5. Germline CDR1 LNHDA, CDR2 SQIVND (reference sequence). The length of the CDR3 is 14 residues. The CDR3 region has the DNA TGTGCCAGTAGTATCGCCGGGACAGACTACGAGCAGTACTTC. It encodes CASSIAGTDYEQYF.

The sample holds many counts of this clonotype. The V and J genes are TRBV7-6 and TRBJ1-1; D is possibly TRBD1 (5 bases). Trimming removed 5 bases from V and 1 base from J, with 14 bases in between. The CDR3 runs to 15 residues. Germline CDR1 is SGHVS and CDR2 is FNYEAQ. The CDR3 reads CASSRLGGGNTEAFF. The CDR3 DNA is TGTGCCAGCAGCCGACTGGGGGGAGGGAACACTGAAGCTTTCTTT.

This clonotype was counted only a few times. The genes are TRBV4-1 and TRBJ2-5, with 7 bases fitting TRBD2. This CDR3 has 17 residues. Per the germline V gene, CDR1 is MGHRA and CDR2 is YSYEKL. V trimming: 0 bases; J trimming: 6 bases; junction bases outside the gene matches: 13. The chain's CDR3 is CASSQDRGLGGSKTQYF. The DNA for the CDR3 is TGCGCCAGCAGCCAAGATCGTGGACTAGGAGGGTCAAAGACCCAGTACTTC.

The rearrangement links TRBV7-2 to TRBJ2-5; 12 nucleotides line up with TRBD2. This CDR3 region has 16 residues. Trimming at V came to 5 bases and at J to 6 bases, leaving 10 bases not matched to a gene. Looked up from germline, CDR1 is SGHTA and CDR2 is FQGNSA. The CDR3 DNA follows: TGTGCCAGCAGCGCCCAGTCGACTAGCGGGAGAAAGACCCAGTACTTC. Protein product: CASSAQSTSGRKTQYF. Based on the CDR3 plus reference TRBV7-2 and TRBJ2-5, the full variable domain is GAGVSQSPSNKVTEKGKDVELRCDPISGHTALYWYRQSLGQGLEFLIYFQGNSAPDKSGLPSDRFSAERTGGSVSTLTIQRTQQEDSAVYLCASSAQSTSGRKTQYFGPGTRLLVL.

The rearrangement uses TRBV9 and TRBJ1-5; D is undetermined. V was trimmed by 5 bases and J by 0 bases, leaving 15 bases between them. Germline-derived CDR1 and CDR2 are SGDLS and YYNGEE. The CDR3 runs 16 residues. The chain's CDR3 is CASSYWWTDSNQPQHF. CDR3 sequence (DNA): TGTGCCAGCAGTTACTGGTGGACGGATAGCAATCAGCCCCAGCATTTT.

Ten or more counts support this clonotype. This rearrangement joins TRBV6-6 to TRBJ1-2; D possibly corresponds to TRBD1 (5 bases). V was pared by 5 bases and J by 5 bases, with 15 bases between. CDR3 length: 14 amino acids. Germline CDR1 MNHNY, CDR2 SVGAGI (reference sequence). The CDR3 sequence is CASSDEPGLYGYTF. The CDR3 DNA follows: TGTGCCAGCAGTGACGAGCCAGGGCTATATGGCTACACCTTC.

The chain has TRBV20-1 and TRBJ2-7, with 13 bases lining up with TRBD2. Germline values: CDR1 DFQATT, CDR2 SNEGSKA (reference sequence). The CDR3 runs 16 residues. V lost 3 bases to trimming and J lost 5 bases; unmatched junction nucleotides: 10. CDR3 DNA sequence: TGCAGTGCTAGTATACTAGCGGGGGGGGACGCAGACGAGCAGTACTTC. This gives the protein CSASILAGGDADEQYF.

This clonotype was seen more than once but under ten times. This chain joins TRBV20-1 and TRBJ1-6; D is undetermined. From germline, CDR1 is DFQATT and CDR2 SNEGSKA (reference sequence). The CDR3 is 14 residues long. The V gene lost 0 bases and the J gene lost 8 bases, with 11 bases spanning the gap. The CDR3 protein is CSARDPMTDSPLHF. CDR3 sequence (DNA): TGCAGTGCTAGAGACCCGATGACGGATTCACCCCTCCACTTT.

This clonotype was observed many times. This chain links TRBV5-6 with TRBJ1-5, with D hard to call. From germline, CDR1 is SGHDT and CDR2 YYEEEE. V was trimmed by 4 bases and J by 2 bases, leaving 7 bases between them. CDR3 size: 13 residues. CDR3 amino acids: CASSGMGNQPQHF. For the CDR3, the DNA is TGTGCCAGCAGCGGGATGGGCAATCAGCCCCAGCATTTT.

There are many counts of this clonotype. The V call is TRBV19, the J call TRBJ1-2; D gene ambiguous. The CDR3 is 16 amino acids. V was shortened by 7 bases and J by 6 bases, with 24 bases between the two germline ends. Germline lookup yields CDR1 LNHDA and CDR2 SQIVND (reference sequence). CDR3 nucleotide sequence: TGTGCCAGTACAACCGGCAGGCTGGCTGGGGTAGATGGCTACACCTTC. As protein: CASTTGRLAGVDGYTF. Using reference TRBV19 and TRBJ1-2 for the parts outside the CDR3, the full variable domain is DGGITQSPKYLFRKEGQNVTLSCEQNLNHDAMYWYRQDPGQGLRLIYYSQIVNDFQKGDIAEGYSVSREKKESFPLTVTSAQKNPTAFYLCASTTGRLAGVDGYTFGSGTRLTVV.

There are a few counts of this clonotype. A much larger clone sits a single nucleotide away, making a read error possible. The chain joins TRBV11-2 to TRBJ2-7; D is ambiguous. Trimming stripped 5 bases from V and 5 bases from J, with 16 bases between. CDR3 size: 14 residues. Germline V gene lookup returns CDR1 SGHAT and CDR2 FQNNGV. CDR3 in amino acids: CASSPLIRFDEQYF. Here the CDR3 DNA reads TGTGCCAGCAGCCCGCTGATTCGGTTTGACGAGCAGTACTTC.

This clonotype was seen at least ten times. CDR3 in amino acids: CASSQAGGYTF. The CDR3 nucleotides read TGTGCCAGCAGCCAAGCGGGTGGCTACACCTTC. J is TRBJ1-2 and V is TRBV3-1, with D hard to call. Germline CDR1 and CDR2: LGHDT and YNNKEL (reference sequence). V was pared by 1 base and J by 7 bases, with 4 bases between. CDR3 length equals 11 residues.

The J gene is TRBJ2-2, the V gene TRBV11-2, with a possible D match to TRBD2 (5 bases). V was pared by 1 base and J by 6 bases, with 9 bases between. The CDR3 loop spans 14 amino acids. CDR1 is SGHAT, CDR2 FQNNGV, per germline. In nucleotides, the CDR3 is TGTGCCAGCAGCTTAGGGGCTAGCTCCGGGGAGCTGTTTTTT. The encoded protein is CASSLGASSGELFF.

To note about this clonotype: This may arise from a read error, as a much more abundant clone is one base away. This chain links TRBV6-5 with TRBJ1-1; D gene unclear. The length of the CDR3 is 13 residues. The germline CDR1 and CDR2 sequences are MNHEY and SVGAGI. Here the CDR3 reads CASSYGYNTESFF. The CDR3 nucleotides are TGTGCCAGCAGTTACGGATACAACACTGAATCTTTCTTT.